Shown below are 10 T cell receptor beta chains from a single sample sequenced in a study of early T cells in non-severe SARS-CoV-2 infection. MiXCR, run by TCRdb on the 5' RACE reads, gives a single entry per CDR3 protein. Counted here are some 97,000 distinct CDR3 sequences, roughly 9.6% occurring once; the ten biggest clones make up just over 4.5%. The sample here was whole blood, taken at baseline. The receptor set was obtained from an adult who was a healthcare worker with PCR-confirmed SARS-CoV-2 infection or an uninfected control (not recorded which).

This clonotype was seen more than once but under ten times. The chain recombines TRBV12-3 or TRBV12-4 with TRBJ2-3; D might be TRBD2 (6 bases). V was clipped by 5 bases and J by 6 bases, with 12 bases between them. This CDR3 is built from 13 residues. As DNA, the CDR3 is TGTGCCAGCAGTCCCGCGGGACTGGATACGCAGTATTTT. It is translated as CASSPAGLDTQYF.

This clonotype was seen ten or more times. The V call is TRBV5-8, the J call TRBJ2-7, with D maybe TRBD2 (5 bases). Looked up from germline, CDR1 is SGHTS and CDR2 is YDEGEE. This CDR3 region has 14 residues. Trimming removed 1 base at V and 0 bases at J, with 8 bases between. The CDR3 protein is CASSLRRSSYEQYF. The CDR3 coding sequence is TGTGCCAGCAGCTTGAGGAGGAGCTCCTACGAGCAGTACTTC.

This sequence joins TRBV5-6 and TRBJ2-2; TRBD2 matches 9 bases. The CDR3 has 15 amino acids. The germline CDR1 and CDR2 sequences are SGHDT and YYEEEE. V trimming: 4 bases; J trimming: 2 bases; junction bases outside the gene matches: 3. The CDR3: CASSRGTSNTGELFF. The CDR3 DNA sequence: TGTGCCAGCAGCCGCGGGACTAGCAACACCGGGGAGCTGTTTTTT.

This clonotype was observed a handful of times. The chain combines TRBV18 with TRBJ2-2; D unclear. The CDR3 is 16 residues long. Trimming stripped 4 bases from V and 3 bases from J, with 15 bases between. Germline CDR1 is KGHSH and CDR2 is LQKENI. The CDR3 DNA follows: TGTGCCAGCTCACTACGGACGGGCATGGACACCGGGGAGCTGTTTTTT. It specifies CASSLRTGMDTGELFF.

The V call is TRBV9, the J call TRBJ2-7; perhaps TRBD1 as D (5 bases). V gave up 3 bases and J gave up 6 bases, with 10 bases separating them. CDR1 is SGDLS and CDR2 is YYNGEE in the germline V gene. This CDR3 is 12 amino acids long. The CDR3 protein is CASSATGGEQYF. The CDR3 nucleotides are TGTGCCAGCAGCGCAACAGGCGGCGAGCAGTACTTC. Variable domain in full (rest from reference TRBV9 and TRBJ2-7): DSGVTQTPKHLITATGQRVTLRCSPRSGDLSVYWYQQSLDQGLQFLIQYYNGEERAKGNILERFSAQQFPDLHSELNLSSLELGDSALYFCASSATGGEQYFGPGTRLTVT.

This chain uses TRBV3-1 with TRBJ1-2; D call uncertain. The CDR3 has 11 amino acids. The V and J ends lost 1 base and 8 bases respectively, with 5 bases between them. The germline gives CDR1 LGHDT, CDR2 YNNKEL (reference sequence). The CDR3, as DNA: TGTGCCAGCAGCCAAGGAGACGGCTACACCTTC. Its translation: CASSQGDGYTF.

The chain combines TRBV7-2 with TRBJ2-2; 7 bases align to TRBD1. In germline, CDR1 is SGHTA, CDR2 FQGNSA. With 1 base clipped from V and 6 bases from J, the junction kept 11 bases outside the gene matches. The CDR3 sequence is 17 residues long. CDR3 nucleotide sequence: TGTGCCAGCAGCTTAGTGCCGGGACAGCTCTGGGCCGGGGAGCTGTTTTTT. Translating gives CASSLVPGQLWAGELFF.

This clonotype has a handful of counts. The V gene is TRBV20-1, the J gene TRBJ1-2; D is undetermined. CDR3 length: 12 amino acids. Germline values: CDR1 DFQATT, CDR2 SNEGSKA (reference sequence). V was cut by 2 bases and J by 1 base, with 5 bases left in between. The CDR3 reads CSARHLNYGYTF. The CDR3 bases are TGCAGTGCTAGACACCTTAACTATGGCTACACCTTC.

This clonotype has only a few counts. V gene TRBV20-1 combines with J gene TRBJ2-1; the match to TRBD2 covers 12 bases. The V gene's germline CDR1 is DFQATT and CDR2 SNEGSKA (reference sequence). J lost 9 bases, V lost 5 bases, and 8 bases had no gene match. The CDR3 runs 14 residues. CDR3 sequence: CSARWLAGGREQFF. The CDR3 region has the DNA TGCAGTGCTCGTTGGCTAGCGGGGGGGCGTGAGCAGTTCTTC.

CDR3 coding DNA: TGTGCCAGCAGCCTCGGGGGGTCGGGTATCTACGAGCAGTACTTC. Translating it yields CASSLGGSGIYEQYF. The rearrangement links TRBV4-2 to TRBJ2-7; 7 bases line up with TRBD2. The CDR3 has 15 amino acids. Germline lookup yields CDR1 LGHNA and CDR2 YNFKEQ. V lost 4 bases and J lost 3; bases outside the gene matches: 9.